This TCR beta chain comes out of a study of T cells in localized non-small cell lung cancer. The study's findings and limits: A higher density of T cells in blood coincided with extended overall survival. Sequence data derive from only one tumor region, so heterogeneity remains possible.

Turning to this clone: The antigen remains undetermined.

In each case, adjacent lung free of atypia was taken at least 2 cm from the tumor margin. Assay used: immunoSEQ multiplex PCR; TCRdb lists only in-frame clones, some missing. This table holds around 1,700 clones, approximately 30% found once. CDR3 size: 15 residues. Germline V gene data show CDR1 as MNHGY and CDR2 as SAAAGT. After removal of 10 bases from V and 1 base from J, the junction contained 12 bases not matched to a gene. The chain employs TRBV6-8 and TRBJ2-7, with TRBD1 identical over 8 bases. This TCR came from a male donor at least 60 years old with stage I squamous cell lung carcinoma. Sequencing was performed on normal lung tissue next to the tumor, taken before any cancer treatment. CDR3 protein: CAIRDPGQDSYEQYF. DNA of the CDR3: TGTGCCATCAGAGATCCGGGACAGGATTCCTACGAGCAGTACTTC.